This T cell receptor (beta chain) was documented in a study of T cells in localized non-small cell lung cancer. J was trimmed by 4 bases and V by 0 bases; bases with no gene match: 2. Germline V CDR1 and CDR2: LGHNA, YNFKEQ. This CDR3 has 14 residues. Sequenced by immunoSEQ multiplex PCR; TCRdb stores in-frame clones only, minus some. Altogether 90,000 to 95,000 clones are present, roughly 90% being singletons, with the ten largest covering around 15%. The chain employs TRBV4-2 and TRBJ1-2; 7 nucleotides match TRBD1. The source was peripheral blood, collected before any cancer treatment. The TCR sequence derives from a man aged 40-75 years with stage I squamous cell lung carcinoma. CDR3 sequence reads: CASSQDGDSYGYTF. Written as DNA, the CDR3 is TGTGCCAGCAGCCAAGACGGGGACAGCTATGGCTACACCTTC.